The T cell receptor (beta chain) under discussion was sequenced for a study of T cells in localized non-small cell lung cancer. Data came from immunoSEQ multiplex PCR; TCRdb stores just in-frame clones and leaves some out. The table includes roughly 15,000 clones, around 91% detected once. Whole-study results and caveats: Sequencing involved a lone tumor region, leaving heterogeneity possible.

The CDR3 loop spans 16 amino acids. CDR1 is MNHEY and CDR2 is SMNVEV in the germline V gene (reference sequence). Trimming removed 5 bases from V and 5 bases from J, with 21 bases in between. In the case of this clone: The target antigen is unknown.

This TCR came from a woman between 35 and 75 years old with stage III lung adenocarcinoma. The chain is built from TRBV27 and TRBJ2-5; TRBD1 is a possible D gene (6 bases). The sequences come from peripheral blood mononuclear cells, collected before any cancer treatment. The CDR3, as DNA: TGTGCCAGCAGTCTTTATCGGACAGCGCCCGGTGAGACCCAGTACTTC. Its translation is CASSLYRTAPGETQYF.